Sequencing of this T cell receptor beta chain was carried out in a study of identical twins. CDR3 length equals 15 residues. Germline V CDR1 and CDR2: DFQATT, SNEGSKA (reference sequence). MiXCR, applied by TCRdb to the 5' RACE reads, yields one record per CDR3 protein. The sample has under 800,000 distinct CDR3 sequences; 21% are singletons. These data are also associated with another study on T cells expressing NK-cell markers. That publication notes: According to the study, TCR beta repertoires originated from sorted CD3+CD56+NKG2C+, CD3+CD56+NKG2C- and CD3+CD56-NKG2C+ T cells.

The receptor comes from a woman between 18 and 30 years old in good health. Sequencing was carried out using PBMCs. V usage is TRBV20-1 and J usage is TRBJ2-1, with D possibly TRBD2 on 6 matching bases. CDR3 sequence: CGTRRGDASYNEQFF. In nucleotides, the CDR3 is TGCGGAACGAGGAGGGGAGATGCCTCCTACAATGAGCAGTTCTTC.